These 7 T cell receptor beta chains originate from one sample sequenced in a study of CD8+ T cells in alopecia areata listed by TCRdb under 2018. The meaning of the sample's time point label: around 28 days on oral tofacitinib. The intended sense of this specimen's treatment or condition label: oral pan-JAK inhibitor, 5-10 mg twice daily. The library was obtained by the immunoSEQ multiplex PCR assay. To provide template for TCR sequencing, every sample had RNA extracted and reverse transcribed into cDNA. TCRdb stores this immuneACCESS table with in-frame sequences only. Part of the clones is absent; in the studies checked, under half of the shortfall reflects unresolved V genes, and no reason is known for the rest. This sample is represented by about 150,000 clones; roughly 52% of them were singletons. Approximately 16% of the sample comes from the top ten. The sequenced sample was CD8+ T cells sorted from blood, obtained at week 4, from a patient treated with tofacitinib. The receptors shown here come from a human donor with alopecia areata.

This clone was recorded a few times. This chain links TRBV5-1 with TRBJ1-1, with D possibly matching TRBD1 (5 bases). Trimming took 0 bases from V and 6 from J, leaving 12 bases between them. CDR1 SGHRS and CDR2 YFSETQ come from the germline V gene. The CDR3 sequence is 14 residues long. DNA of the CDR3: TGCGCCAGCAGCTTGGTTACAGGTACTCCTGAAGCTTTCTTT. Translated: CASSLVTGTPEAFF.

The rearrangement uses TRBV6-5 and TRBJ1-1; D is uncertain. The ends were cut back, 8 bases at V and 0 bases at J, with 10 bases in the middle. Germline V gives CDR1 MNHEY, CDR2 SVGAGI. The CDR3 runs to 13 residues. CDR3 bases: TGTGCCAGCGTGACTGCCATGAACACTGAAGCTTTCTTT. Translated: CASVTAMNTEAFF.

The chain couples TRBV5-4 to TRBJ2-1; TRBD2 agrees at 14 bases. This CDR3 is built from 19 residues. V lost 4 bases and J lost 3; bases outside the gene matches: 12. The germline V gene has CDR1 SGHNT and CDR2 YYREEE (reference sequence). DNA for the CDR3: TGTGCCAGCAGCCCGGCGTGGACTAGCGGGGGGTCGGTCTACAATGAGCAGTTCTTC. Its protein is CASSPAWTSGGSVYNEQFF.

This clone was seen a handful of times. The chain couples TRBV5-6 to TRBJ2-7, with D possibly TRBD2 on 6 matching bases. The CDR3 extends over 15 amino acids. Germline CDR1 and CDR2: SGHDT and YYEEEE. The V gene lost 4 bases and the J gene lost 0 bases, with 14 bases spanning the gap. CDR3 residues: CASSPYPGSSYEQYF. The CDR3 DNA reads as TGTGCCAGCAGCCCTTATCCCGGGAGCTCCTACGAGCAGTACTTC.

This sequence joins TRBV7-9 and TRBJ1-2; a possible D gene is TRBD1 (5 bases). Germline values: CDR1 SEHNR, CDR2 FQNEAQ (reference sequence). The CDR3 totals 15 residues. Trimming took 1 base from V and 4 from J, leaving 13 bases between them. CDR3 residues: CASSLVLGPLYGYTF. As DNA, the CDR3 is TGTGCCAGCAGCTTAGTTCTGGGGCCCCTCTATGGCTACACCTTC. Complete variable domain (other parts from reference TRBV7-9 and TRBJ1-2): DTGVSQNPRHKITKRGQNVTFRCDPISEHNRLYWYRQTLGQGPEFLTYFQNEAQLEKSRLLSDRFSAERPKGSFSTLEIQRTEQGDSAMYLCASSLVLGPLYGYTFGSGTRLTVV.

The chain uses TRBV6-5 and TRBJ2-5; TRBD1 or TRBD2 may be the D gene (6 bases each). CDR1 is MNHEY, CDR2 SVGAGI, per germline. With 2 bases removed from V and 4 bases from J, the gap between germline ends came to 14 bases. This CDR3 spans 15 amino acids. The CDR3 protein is CASSYGGGPGETQYF. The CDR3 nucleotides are TGTGCCAGCAGTTACGGAGGGGGGCCAGGAGAGACCCAGTACTTC.

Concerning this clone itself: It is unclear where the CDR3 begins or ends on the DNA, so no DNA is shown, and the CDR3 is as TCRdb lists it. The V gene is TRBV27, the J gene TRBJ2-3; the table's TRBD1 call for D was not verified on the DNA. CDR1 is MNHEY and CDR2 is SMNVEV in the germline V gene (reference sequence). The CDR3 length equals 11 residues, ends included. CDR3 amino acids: CASILGRTQYF.